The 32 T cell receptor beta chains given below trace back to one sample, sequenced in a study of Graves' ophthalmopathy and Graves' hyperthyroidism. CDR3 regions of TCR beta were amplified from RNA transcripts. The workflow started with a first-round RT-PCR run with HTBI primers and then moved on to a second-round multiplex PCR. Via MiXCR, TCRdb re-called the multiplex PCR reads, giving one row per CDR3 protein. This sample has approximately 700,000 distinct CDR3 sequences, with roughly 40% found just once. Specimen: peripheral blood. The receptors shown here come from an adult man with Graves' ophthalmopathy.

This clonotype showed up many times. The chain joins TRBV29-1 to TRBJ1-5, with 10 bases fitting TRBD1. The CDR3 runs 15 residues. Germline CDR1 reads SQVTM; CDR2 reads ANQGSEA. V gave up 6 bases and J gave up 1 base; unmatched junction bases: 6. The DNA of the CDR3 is TGCAGCGTACCTGGGACAGGGGACAGCAATCAGCCCCAGCATTTT. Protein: CSVPGTGDSNQPQHF.

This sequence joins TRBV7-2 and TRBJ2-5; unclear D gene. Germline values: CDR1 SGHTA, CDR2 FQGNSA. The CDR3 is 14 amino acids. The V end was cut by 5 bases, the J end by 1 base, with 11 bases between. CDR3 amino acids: CASSQDHFQETQYF. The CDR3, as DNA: TGTGCCAGCAGCCAAGACCACTTCCAAGAGACCCAGTACTTC.

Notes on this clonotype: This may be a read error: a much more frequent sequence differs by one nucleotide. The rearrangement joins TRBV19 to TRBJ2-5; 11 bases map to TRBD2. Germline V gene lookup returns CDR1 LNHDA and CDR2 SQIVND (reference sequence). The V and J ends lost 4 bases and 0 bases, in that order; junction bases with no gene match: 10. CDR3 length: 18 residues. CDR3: CASSTFAGTSGHQETQYF. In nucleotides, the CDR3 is TGTGCCAGTAGTACGTTCGCCGGGACTAGCGGACACCAAGAGACCCAGTACTTC.

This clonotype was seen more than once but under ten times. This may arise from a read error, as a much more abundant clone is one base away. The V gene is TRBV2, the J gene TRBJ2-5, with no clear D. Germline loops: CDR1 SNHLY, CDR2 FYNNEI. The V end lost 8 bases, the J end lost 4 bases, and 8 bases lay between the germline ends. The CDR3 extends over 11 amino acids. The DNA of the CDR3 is TGTGCCAGCGGCTGGGGAGAGACCCAGTACTTC. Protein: CASGWGETQYF.

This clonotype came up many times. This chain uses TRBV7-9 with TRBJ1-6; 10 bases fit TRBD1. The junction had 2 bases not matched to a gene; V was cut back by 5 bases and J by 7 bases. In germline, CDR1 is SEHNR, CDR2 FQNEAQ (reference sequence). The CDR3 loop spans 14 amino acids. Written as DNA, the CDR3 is TGTGCCAGCAGCCGGGGACAGGGGAATTCACCCCTCCACTTT. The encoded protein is CASSRGQGNSPLHF.

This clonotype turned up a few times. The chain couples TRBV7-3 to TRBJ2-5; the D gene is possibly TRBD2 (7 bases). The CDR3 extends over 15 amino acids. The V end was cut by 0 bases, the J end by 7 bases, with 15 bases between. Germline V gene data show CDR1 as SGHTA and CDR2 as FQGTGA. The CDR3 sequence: CASSLTAGGHGTQYF. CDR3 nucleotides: TGTGCCAGCAGCTTAACGGCCGGGGGGCATGGGACCCAGTACTTC.

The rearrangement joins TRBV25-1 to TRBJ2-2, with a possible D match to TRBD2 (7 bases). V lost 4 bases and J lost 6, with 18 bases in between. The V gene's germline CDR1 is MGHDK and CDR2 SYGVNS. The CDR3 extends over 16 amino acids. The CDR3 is CASSAKVDSGAGELFF. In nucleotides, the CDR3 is TGTGCCAGCAGTGCTAAGGTGGACAGCGGGGCCGGGGAGCTGTTTTTT.

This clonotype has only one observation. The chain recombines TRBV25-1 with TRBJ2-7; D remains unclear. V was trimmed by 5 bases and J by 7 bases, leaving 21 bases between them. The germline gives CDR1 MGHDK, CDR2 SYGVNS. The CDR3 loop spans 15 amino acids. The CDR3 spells CASSFGSSRFGEQYF. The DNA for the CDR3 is TGTGCCAGCAGTTTCGGCTCATCCCGATTTGGGGAGCAGTACTTC.

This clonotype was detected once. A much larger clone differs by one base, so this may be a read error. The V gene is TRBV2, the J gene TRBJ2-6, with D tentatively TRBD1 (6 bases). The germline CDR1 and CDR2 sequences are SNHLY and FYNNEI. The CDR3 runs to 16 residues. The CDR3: CASSGGSGTIPNVPTF. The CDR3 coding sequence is TGTGCCAGCAGTGGGGGTTCCGGGACAATACCCAACGTCCCGACTTTC.

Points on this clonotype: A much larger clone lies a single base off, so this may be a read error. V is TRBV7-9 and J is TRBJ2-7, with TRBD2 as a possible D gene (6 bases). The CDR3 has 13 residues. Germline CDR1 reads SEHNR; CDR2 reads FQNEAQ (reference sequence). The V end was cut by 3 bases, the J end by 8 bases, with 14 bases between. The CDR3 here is CASSLEGISQQYF. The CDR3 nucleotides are TGTGCCAGCAGCTTGGAGGGAATTAGCCAGCAGTACTTC.

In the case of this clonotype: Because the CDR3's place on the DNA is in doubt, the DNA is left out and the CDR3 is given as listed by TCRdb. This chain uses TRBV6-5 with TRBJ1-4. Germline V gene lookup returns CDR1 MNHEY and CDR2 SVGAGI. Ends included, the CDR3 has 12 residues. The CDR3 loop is CASSSSEEKLFF.

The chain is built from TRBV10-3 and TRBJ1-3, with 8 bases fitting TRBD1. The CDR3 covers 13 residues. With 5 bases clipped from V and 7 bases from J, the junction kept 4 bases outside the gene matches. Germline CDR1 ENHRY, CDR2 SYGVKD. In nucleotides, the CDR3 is TGTGCCATCAGTAACGGACAGGGCAACACCATATATTTT. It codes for CAISNGQGNTIYF.

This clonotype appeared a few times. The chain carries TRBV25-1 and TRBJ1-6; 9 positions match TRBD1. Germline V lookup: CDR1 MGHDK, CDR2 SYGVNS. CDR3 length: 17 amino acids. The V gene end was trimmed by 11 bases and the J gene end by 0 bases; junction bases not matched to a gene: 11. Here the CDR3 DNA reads TGTGCCTGGAGGGGGACAGGGACGTTCTCCTATAATTCACCCCTCCACTTT. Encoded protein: CAWRGTGTFSYNSPLHF.

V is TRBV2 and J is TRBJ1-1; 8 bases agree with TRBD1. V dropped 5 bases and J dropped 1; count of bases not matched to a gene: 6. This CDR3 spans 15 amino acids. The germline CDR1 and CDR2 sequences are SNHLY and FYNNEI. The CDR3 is CASSSGGPGNTEAFF. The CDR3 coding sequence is TGTGCCAGCAGTTCAGGGGGCCCAGGGAACACTGAAGCTTTCTTT.

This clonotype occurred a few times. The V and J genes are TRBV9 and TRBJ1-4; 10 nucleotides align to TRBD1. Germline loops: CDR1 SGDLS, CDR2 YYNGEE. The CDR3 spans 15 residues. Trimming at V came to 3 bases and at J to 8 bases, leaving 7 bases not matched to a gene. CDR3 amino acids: CASSGDGTGDEKLFF. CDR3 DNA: TGTGCCAGCAGCGGAGACGGGACAGGGGACGAAAAACTGTTTTTT. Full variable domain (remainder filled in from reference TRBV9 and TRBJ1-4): DSGVTQTPKHLITATGQRVTLRCSPRSGDLSVYWYQQSLDQGLQFLIQYYNGEERAKGNILERFSAQQFPDLHSELNLSSLELGDSALYFCASSGDGTGDEKLFFGSGTQLSVL.

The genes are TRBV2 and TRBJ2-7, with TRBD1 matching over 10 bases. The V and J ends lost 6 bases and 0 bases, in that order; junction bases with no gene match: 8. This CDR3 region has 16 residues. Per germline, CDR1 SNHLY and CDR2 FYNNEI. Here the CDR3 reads CASSSTGTGASYEQYF. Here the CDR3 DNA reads TGTGCCAGCAGCTCTACCGGGACAGGGGCCTCCTACGAGCAGTACTTC.

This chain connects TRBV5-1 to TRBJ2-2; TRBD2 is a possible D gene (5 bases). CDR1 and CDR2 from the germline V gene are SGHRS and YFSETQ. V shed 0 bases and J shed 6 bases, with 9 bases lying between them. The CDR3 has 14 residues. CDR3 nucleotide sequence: TGCGCCAGCAGCTTGGAGTCGCGGGCCGGGGAGCTGTTTTTT. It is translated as CASSLESRAGELFF.

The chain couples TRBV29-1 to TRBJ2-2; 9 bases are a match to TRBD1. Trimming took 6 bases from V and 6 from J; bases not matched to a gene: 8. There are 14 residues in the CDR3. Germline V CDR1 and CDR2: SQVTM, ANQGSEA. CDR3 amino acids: CSVAGTGLPGELFF. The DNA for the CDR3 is TGCAGCGTGGCCGGGACAGGGTTACCCGGGGAGCTGTTTTTT.

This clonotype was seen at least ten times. In DNA, the CDR3 is TGTGCCAGCAGGGACAGGTTCAATTCACCCCTCCACTTT. As protein: CASRDRFNSPLHF. V is TRBV2 and J is TRBJ1-6, with 7 bases fitting TRBD1. Germline lookup yields CDR1 SNHLY and CDR2 FYNNEI. Trimming took 6 bases from V and 7 from J; bases not matched to a gene: 3. This CDR3 has 13 residues. Variable domain in full (rest from reference TRBV2 and TRBJ1-6): EPEVTQTPSHQVTQMGQEVILRCVPISNHLYFYWYRQILGQKVEFLVSFYNNEISEKSEIFDDQFSVERPDGSNFTLKIRSTKLEDSAMYFCASRDRFNSPLHFGNGTRLTVT.

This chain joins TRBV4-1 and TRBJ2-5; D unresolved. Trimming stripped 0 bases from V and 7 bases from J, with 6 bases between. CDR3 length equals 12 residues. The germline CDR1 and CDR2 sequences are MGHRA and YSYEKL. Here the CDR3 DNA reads TGCGCCAGCAGCCAAGATCTAGGGACCCAGTACTTC. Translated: CASSQDLGTQYF.

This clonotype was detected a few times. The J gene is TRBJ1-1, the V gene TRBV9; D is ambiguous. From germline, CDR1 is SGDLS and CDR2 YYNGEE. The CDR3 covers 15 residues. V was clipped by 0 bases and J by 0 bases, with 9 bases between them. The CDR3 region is CASSVVKVMNTEAFF. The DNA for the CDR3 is TGTGCCAGCAGCGTAGTGAAGGTAATGAACACTGAAGCTTTCTTT. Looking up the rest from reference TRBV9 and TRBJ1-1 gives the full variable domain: DSGVTQTPKHLITATGQRVTLRCSPRSGDLSVYWYQQSLDQGLQFLIQYYNGEERAKGNILERFSAQQFPDLHSELNLSSLELGDSALYFCASSVVKVMNTEAFFGQGTRLTVV.

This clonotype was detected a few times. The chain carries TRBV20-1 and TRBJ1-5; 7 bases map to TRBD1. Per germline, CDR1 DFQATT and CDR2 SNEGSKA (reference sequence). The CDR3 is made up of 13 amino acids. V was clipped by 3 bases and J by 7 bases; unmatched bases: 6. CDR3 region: CSAREDRSQPQHF. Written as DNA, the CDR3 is TGCAGTGCTAGGGAGGACAGGTCGCAGCCCCAGCATTTT.

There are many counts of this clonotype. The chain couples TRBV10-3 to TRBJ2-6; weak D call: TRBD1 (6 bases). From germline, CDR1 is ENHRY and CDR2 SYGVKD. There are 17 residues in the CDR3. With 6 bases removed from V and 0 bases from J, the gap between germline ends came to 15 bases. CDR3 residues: CAIRDDRYSSGANVLTF. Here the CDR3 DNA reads TGTGCCATCAGGGATGACAGGTACAGCTCTGGGGCCAACGTCCTGACTTTC.

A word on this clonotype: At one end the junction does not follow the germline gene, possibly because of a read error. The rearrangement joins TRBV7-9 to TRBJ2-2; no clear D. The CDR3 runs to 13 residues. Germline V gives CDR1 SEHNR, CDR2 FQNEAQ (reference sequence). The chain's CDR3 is CASSQETGGELFF. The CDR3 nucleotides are TGCGCCAGCAGCCAAGAAACGGGCGGGGAGCTGTTTTTT.

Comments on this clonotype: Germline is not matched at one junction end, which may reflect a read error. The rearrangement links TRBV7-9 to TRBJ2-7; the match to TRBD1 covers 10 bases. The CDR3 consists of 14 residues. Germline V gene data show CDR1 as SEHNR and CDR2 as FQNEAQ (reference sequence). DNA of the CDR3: TGTGCCAGCAGCTTGGGACAGGGGATCTACGAGCAGTGCTTC. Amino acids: CASSLGQGIYEQCF.

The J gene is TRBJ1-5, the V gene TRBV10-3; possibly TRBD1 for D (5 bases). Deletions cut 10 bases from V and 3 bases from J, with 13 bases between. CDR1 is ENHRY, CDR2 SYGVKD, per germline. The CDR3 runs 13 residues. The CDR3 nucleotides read TGTGCCAGCACACAGGCAAACAATCAGCCCCAGCATTTT. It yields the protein CASTQANNQPQHF.

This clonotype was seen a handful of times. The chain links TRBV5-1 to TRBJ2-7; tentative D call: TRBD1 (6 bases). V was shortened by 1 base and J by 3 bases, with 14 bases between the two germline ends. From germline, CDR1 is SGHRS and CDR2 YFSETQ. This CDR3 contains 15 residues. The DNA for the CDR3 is TGCGCCAGCAGCTTGAGGGGGACGGTGAACTACGAGCAGTACTTC. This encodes CASSLRGTVNYEQYF.

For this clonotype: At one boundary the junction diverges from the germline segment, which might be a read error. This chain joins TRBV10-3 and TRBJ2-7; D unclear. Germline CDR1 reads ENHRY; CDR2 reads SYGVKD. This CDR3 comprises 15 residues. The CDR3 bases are TGTGCCAGCAGTTATAATCCCCGCGACGGCTACGAGCAGTACTTC. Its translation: CASSYNPRDGYEQYF.

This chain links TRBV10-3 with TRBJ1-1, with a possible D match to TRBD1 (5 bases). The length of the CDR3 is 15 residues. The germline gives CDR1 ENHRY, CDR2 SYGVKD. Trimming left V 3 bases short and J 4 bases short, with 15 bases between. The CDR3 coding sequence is TGTGCCATCAGTGACCGACGGCCGGACACCACTGAAGCTTTCTTT. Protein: CAISDRRPDTTEAFF.

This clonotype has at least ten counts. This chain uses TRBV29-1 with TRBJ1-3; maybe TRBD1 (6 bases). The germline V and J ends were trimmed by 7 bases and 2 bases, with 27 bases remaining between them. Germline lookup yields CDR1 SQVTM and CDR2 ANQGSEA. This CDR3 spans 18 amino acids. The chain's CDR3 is CSAEPPGPKGVAGNTIYF. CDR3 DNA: TGCAGCGCGGAACCACCCGGGCCCAAGGGGGTCGCTGGAAACACCATATATTTT.

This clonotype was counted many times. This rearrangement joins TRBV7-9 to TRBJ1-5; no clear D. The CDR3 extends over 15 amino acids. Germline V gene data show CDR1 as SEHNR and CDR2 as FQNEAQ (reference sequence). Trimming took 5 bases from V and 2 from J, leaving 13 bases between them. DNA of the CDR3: TGTGCCAGCAGCCAAGAGGCCTGGCGCAATCAGCCCCAGCATTTT. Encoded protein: CASSQEAWRNQPQHF.

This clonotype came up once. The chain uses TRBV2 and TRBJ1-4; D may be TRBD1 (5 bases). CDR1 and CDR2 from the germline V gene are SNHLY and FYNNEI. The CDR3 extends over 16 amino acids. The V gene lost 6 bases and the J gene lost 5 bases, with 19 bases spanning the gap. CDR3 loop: CASSFGGVKKNEKLFF. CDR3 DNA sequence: TGTGCCAGCAGCTTTGGGGGGGTAAAGAAGAATGAAAAACTGTTTTTT.